This T cell receptor beta chain was captured in a study of blood T cell repertoires in COVID-19. V was clipped by 5 bases and J by 1 base, with 14 bases between them. Germline V CDR1 and CDR2: MNHNY, SVGAGI (reference sequence). This CDR3 region has 16 residues. Profiled with immunoSEQ multiplex PCR; TCRdb holds only in-frame clones, not every one. The sample has 250,000 to 300,000 clones; more than 80% are singletons. J is TRBJ2-2 and V is TRBV6-6, with D perhaps matching TRBD1 (5 bases). The clonotype comes from a middle-aged woman with acute or convalescent COVID-19. The sequencing input was peripheral blood. This CDR3 reads CASSQDRGLNTGELFF. Here the CDR3 DNA reads TGTGCCAGCAGTCAAGATAGGGGCCTGAACACCGGGGAGCTGTTTTTT.